The next 22 T cell receptor beta chains were all read from a single sample in a study of blood T cell repertoires in COVID-19. Sequenced by immunoSEQ multiplex PCR; TCRdb stores in-frame clones only, minus some. The sample yields about 80,000 clones, 91% seen once. The sequenced material came from peripheral blood. These receptors were obtained from a woman aged 50 to 60 in a cohort sampled during active COVID-19.

This clone was observed once. V is TRBV3-1 (or the pseudogene TRBV3-2) and J is TRBJ2-7, with 7 positions matching TRBD1. The CDR3 is 15 amino acids. Losses at the gene ends were 3 bases for V and 0 bases for J; bases not matched to a gene: 5. CDR1 and CDR2 from the germline V gene are LGHDT and YNNKEL (reference sequence). CDR3 amino acids: CASSHRQGISYEQYF. The DNA of the CDR3 is TGTGCCAGCAGCCACCGACAGGGTATCTCCTACGAGCAGTACTTC.

This clone has more than one count but fewer than ten. The genes are TRBV6-6 and TRBJ1-1; maybe TRBD1 (5 bases). The V gene lost 5 bases and the J gene lost 3 bases, with 13 bases spanning the gap. The CDR3 extends over 14 amino acids. Germline lookup yields CDR1 MNHNY and CDR2 SVGAGI (reference sequence). CDR3 DNA sequence: TGTGCCAGCAGTCCCGACAGAATCTACACTGAAGCTTTCTTT. Its translation: CASSPDRIYTEAFF.

The chain carries TRBV28 and TRBJ2-1; 9 nucleotides agree with TRBD2. The CDR3 is made up of 15 amino acids. CDR1 is MDHEN, CDR2 SYDVKM, per germline. With 7 bases clipped from V and 10 bases from J, the junction kept 14 bases outside the gene matches. The CDR3 DNA follows: TGTGCCAGCAACGGTGGGGCGGGAGGGCTGCGGGAGCAGTTCTTC. It encodes CASNGGAGGLREQFF.

This clone came up a few times. The chain joins TRBV7-6 to TRBJ2-2; D remains ambiguous. Trimming took 3 bases from V and 5 from J, leaving 7 bases between them. This CDR3 is built from 13 residues. Germline V gene sequence: CDR1 SGHVS, CDR2 FNYEAQ. This CDR3 reads CASSFYRTGELFF. CDR3 DNA: TGTGCCAGCAGCTTTTACAGAACCGGGGAGCTGTTTTTT.

The rearrangement links TRBV10-3 to TRBJ2-1, with 10 bases fitting TRBD2. This CDR3 comprises 15 residues. The germline CDR1 and CDR2 sequences are ENHRY and SYGVKD. Trimming took 4 bases from V and 4 from J; bases not matched to a gene: 4. CDR3 region: CAISGLAGVYNEQFF. In nucleotides, the CDR3 is TGTGCCATCAGTGGCCTAGCGGGAGTTTACAATGAGCAGTTCTTC.

The J gene is TRBJ1-4, the V gene TRBV4-1; possibly TRBD1 for D (5 bases). V dropped 5 bases and J dropped 3 bases, with 10 bases sitting between them. This CDR3 comprises 14 residues. Germline CDR1 and CDR2: MGHRA and YSYEKL. As DNA, the CDR3 is TGCGCCAGCAGCTGGGGCTTGGCTAATGAAAAACTGTTTTTT. Its protein is CASSWGLANEKLFF.

V gene TRBV10-3 combines with J gene TRBJ1-3; D gene unclear. Trimming shortened V by 6 bases and J by 2 bases, and 23 bases separated the two germline ends. The CDR3 covers 18 residues. Germline CDR1 reads ENHRY; CDR2 reads SYGVKD. For the CDR3, the DNA is TGTGCCATCAGCGGCGGGCCGACTGCCAACCAGCCTGGAAACACCATATATTTT. Protein product: CAISGGPTANQPGNTIYF.

This chain connects TRBV28 to TRBJ1-4; 8 positions agree with TRBD1. The CDR3 contains 14 residues. The J segment lost 3 bases and the V segment lost 8 bases, leaving 5 bases of the junction unmatched. CDR1 MDHEN and CDR2 SYDVKM come from the germline V gene. CDR3: CASGDRGPNEKLFF. DNA of the CDR3: TGTGCCAGCGGAGACAGGGGCCCTAATGAAAAACTGTTTTTT.

The CDR3 nucleotides are TGTGCCATCAGGAGTGACCCCTCAGGGGAGCAGTACTTC. The encoded protein is CAIRSDPSGEQYF. The chain links TRBV10-3 to TRBJ2-7; the D gene is possibly TRBD1 (5 bases). Germline V lookup: CDR1 ENHRY, CDR2 SYGVKD. The CDR3 spans 13 residues. V was clipped by 6 bases and J by 7 bases, with 16 bases between them.

J is TRBJ1-1 and V is TRBV30; unclear D gene. V was cut by 3 bases and J by 7 bases, with 12 bases left in between. Looked up from germline, CDR1 is GTSNPN and CDR2 is SVGIG (reference sequence). There are 12 residues in the CDR3. The CDR3 nucleotides are TGTGCCTGGAGAGGAGGTCTGGGTGAAGCTTTCTTT. Encoded protein: CAWRGGLGEAFF.

The CDR3 sequence is CSASWRASYNEQFF. The CDR3 coding sequence is TGCAGTGCTAGTTGGCGGGCATCCTACAATGAGCAGTTCTTC. V and J are TRBV20-1 and TRBJ2-1; possibly TRBD2 for D (5 bases). The CDR3 length is 14 residues. Per the germline V gene, CDR1 is DFQATT and CDR2 is SNEGSKA (reference sequence). V shed 3 bases and J shed 1 base, with 10 bases lying between them.

This chain links TRBV6-4 with TRBJ2-2; no reliable D call. The germline gives CDR1 MRHNA, CDR2 SNTAGT. The V and J ends lost 5 bases and 0 bases respectively, with 7 bases between them. The CDR3 consists of 14 residues. The CDR3 here is CASSPETNTGELFF. The CDR3 coding sequence is TGTGCCAGCAGTCCCGAGACGAACACCGGGGAGCTGTTTTTT.

The gene calls are TRBV25-1 and TRBJ2-7, with D unclear. V shed 10 bases and J shed 4 bases, with 11 bases lying between them. The germline V gene encodes CDR1 MGHDK and CDR2 SYGVNS. The CDR3 loop spans 11 amino acids. The CDR3 nucleotides are TGTGCCACCTCTCAGAGGTACGAGCAGTACTTC. Translating it yields CATSQRYEQYF.

DNA of the CDR3: TGTGCCAGCAGTCATCGGACTAGCGGGAGGGCCGGTGGCTACAATGAGCAGTTCTTC. It specifies CASSHRTSGRAGGYNEQFF. The chain couples TRBV28 to TRBJ2-1, with 15 nucleotides matching TRBD2. V dropped 5 bases and J dropped 3; count of bases not matched to a gene: 11. The CDR3 runs 19 residues. CDR1 is MDHEN and CDR2 is SYDVKM in the germline V gene.

The genes are TRBV7-6 and TRBJ1-2, with 9 bases matching TRBD1. The CDR3 contains 13 residues. CDR1 is SGHVS, CDR2 FNYEAQ, per germline. V dropped 5 bases and J dropped 9; count of bases not matched to a gene: 7. CDR3 DNA: TGTGCCAGCAGCGAGGGACAGGGAGAGAGCTACACCTTC. Translation: CASSEGQGESYTF.

The rearrangement uses TRBV5-1 and TRBJ2-3; D is unclear. Germline-derived CDR1 and CDR2 are SGHRS and YFSETQ. V was trimmed by 0 bases and J by 4 bases, leaving 12 bases between them. The CDR3 contains 15 residues. The CDR3 DNA is TGCGCCAGCAGCTTGGTGGCGACGGGTGCAGATACGCAGTATTTT. Translated, it gives CASSLVATGADTQYF.

This clone has just one count. The gene calls are TRBV6-5 and TRBJ1-6, with D unresolved. Germline V lookup: CDR1 MNHEY, CDR2 SVGAGI. This CDR3 is 16 amino acids long. Between the trimmed V and J ends, which lost 3 bases and 10 bases, there was a span of 19 bases. The CDR3 reads CASSYDRGAVRSPLHF. As DNA, the CDR3 is TGTGCCAGCAGTTATGACCGGGGAGCGGTCCGCTCACCCCTCCACTTT.

This rearrangement joins TRBV3-1 (or the pseudogene TRBV3-2) to TRBJ1-1; D is uncertain. Per the germline V gene, CDR1 is LGHDT and CDR2 is YNNKEL (reference sequence). The V end lost 3 bases, the J end lost 0 bases, and 11 bases lay between the germline ends. The CDR3 consists of 15 residues. The chain's CDR3 is CASSQGWGVNTEAFF. In DNA, the CDR3 is TGTGCCAGCAGCCAGGGATGGGGAGTGAACACTGAAGCTTTCTTT.

The rearrangement joins TRBV5-1 to TRBJ2-3; 7 bases line up with TRBD2. The germline CDR1 and CDR2 sequences are SGHRS and YFSETQ. The V and J ends lost 2 bases and 4 bases, in that order; junction bases with no gene match: 7. The CDR3 sequence is 15 residues long. This CDR3 is CASSFLAGDPDTQYF. CDR3 nucleotide sequence: TGCGCCAGCAGCTTTCTGGCGGGAGACCCAGATACGCAGTATTTT. Looking up the rest from reference TRBV5-1 and TRBJ2-3 gives the full variable domain: KAGVTQTPRYLIKTRGQQVTLSCSPISGHRSVSWYQQTPGQGLQFLFEYFSETQRNKGNFPGRFSGRQFSNSRSEMNVSTLELGDSALYLCASSFLAGDPDTQYFGPGTRLTVL.

This chain connects TRBV4-1 to TRBJ1-2; possibly TRBD1 for D (5 bases). Between the trimmed V and J ends, which lost 1 base and 4 bases, there was a span of 7 bases. The CDR3 is made up of 13 amino acids. Germline loops: CDR1 MGHRA, CDR2 YSYEKL. Written as DNA, the CDR3 is TGCGCCAGCAGCCAAGCAGGGCTCTATGGCTACACCTTC. Protein sequence: CASSQAGLYGYTF.

The chain uses TRBV12-3 or TRBV12-4 and TRBJ1-1, with no clear D. The germline V and J ends were trimmed by 6 bases and 0 bases, with 8 bases remaining between them. This CDR3 has 13 amino acids. The CDR3 DNA is TGTGCCAGCAGGGAGGGAGTGAACACTGAAGCTTTCTTT. The encoded protein is CASREGVNTEAFF.

This chain joins TRBV19 and TRBJ2-5, with 10 bases identical to TRBD1. The J segment lost 4 bases and the V segment lost 4 bases, leaving 27 bases of the junction unmatched. CDR3 length: 22 residues. Germline V gene sequence: CDR1 LNHDA, CDR2 SQIVND (reference sequence). CDR3 amino acids: CASSSLTISGQGYGSDLETQYF. CDR3 sequence (DNA): TGTGCCAGTAGTAGCCTTACCATCTCGGGACAGGGGTATGGTTCCGACTTAGAGACCCAGTACTTC.